The 24 T cell receptor beta chains below come from one sample, sequenced in a study of blood T cell repertoires in COVID-19. Measured with immunoSEQ multiplex PCR; TCRdb has only the in-frame clones, and not every one. Among some 100,000 clones, 85% to 95% were seen once, and the ten largest hold around 5%. The sequenced sample was peripheral blood. The receptors stem from a man aged 50 or older with active COVID-19.

The rearrangement uses TRBV28 and TRBJ1-2; D is uncertain. In germline, CDR1 is MDHEN, CDR2 SYDVKM. Trimming stripped 7 bases from V and 4 bases from J, with 13 bases between. The length of the CDR3 is 13 residues. This CDR3 is CASNRPQAYGYTF. CDR3 sequence (DNA): TGTGCCAGCAACCGGCCCCAGGCCTATGGCTACACCTTC.

This clone was recorded once. The rearrangement joins TRBV18 to TRBJ2-7; no firm D call. Trimming took off 7 bases at V and 5 bases at J, with 15 bases between the two ends. The CDR3 is made up of 13 amino acids. Germline V gives CDR1 KGHSH, CDR2 LQKENI. CDR3 coding DNA: TGTGCCAGCTGGGCCCGATCCGAAAACGAGCAGTACTTC. Encoded protein: CASWARSENEQYF.

This clone appeared once. The gene calls are TRBV21-1 and TRBJ2-1; whether TRBD1, the table's D call, matches the DNA was not checked. TRBV21-1 is recorded as a pseudogene. The CDR3 loop spans 13 amino acids. CDR3 nucleotides: TGTGCCAGCAGCAGACACAGTGACAATGAGCAGTTCTTC. As protein: CASSRHSDNEQFF.

This rearrangement joins TRBV18 to TRBJ2-1, with D perhaps TRBD1 (6 bases). Trimming removed 3 bases from V and 6 bases from J, with 12 bases in between. Per the germline V gene, CDR1 is KGHSH and CDR2 is LQKENI. CDR3 length: 14 residues. The DNA of the CDR3 is TGTGCCAGCTCACCTACAGGGTATGGCAATGAGCAGTTCTTC. Protein product: CASSPTGYGNEQFF.

The chain carries TRBV28 and TRBJ1-1; the D is unclear. V dropped 11 bases and J dropped 5 bases, with 9 bases sitting between them. The CDR3 extends over 10 amino acids. Germline loops: CDR1 MDHEN, CDR2 SYDVKM. The CDR3: CASMRTEAFF. The CDR3 region has the DNA TGTGCCTCAATGCGGACTGAAGCTTTCTTT.

There are a few counts of this clone. This chain joins TRBV6-5 and TRBJ1-1; no definite D call. Germline V gene data show CDR1 as MNHEY and CDR2 as SVGAGI. This CDR3 spans 14 amino acids. With 6 bases removed from V and 3 bases from J, the gap between germline ends came to 14 bases. CDR3 in amino acids: CASSLTWSDTEAFF. CDR3 nucleotides: TGTGCCAGCAGCCTAACTTGGAGCGACACTGAAGCTTTCTTT.

J is TRBJ2-1 and V is TRBV11-2; 11 bases are shared with TRBD2. V shed 8 bases and J 5 bases; nucleotides not matched to a gene: 5. This CDR3 comprises 14 residues. Looked up from germline, CDR1 is SGHAT and CDR2 is FQNNGV. The CDR3 coding sequence is TGTGCCAGCGTCCGACTAGCGGGGCACAATGAGCAGTTCTTC. Translated, it gives CASVRLAGHNEQFF.

The chain employs TRBV6-5 and TRBJ2-7; maybe TRBD2 (5 bases). V was cut by 2 bases and J by 1 base, with 12 bases left in between. The germline gives CDR1 MNHEY, CDR2 SVGAGI. CDR3 size: 15 residues. CDR3 bases: TGTGCCAGCAGTTACCGGCACCGGGGTTCCTACGAGCAGTACTTC. Translated: CASSYRHRGSYEQYF.

This chain joins TRBV18 and TRBJ2-3; 9 positions match TRBD2. This CDR3 spans 16 amino acids. Germline values: CDR1 KGHSH, CDR2 LQKENI. V lost 2 bases to trimming and J lost 4 bases; unmatched junction nucleotides: 7. The CDR3 sequence: CASSPFPGLASDTQYF. CDR3 in DNA: TGTGCCAGCTCACCATTCCCGGGACTAGCTTCAGATACGCAGTATTTT.

The V gene is TRBV7-3, the J gene TRBJ2-1; no firm D call. Trimming removed 5 bases from V and 6 bases from J, with 11 bases in between. This CDR3 region has 13 residues. Germline V gives CDR1 SGHTA, CDR2 FQGTGA. CDR3 coding DNA: TGTGCCAGCAGCAACGGCCCTAGCAATGAGCAGTTCTTC. It specifies CASSNGPSNEQFF.

This clone was seen just once. This rearrangement joins TRBV27 to TRBJ1-1; 7 positions agree with TRBD1. There are 14 residues in the CDR3. The germline CDR1 and CDR2 sequences are MNHEY and SMNVEV (reference sequence). Trimming took 3 bases from V and 1 from J; bases not matched to a gene: 2. The CDR3 sequence: CASSLNRGNTEAFF. DNA for the CDR3: TGTGCCAGCAGTTTGAACAGGGGGAACACTGAAGCTTTCTTT.

The chain has TRBV9 and TRBJ2-2; 7 bases agree with TRBD2. Germline trimming cut 7 bases from V and 3 bases from J; bases unmatched to any gene: 0. Germline loops: CDR1 SGDLS, CDR2 YYNGEE. The CDR3 has 12 amino acids. CDR3 sequence (DNA): TGTGCCAGCGGGGGGGACACCGGGGAGCTGTTTTTT. Amino acids: CASGGDTGELFF.

This clone came up once. This chain uses TRBV5-1 with TRBJ2-1; 7 bases map to TRBD2. The CDR3 loop spans 16 amino acids. The germline gives CDR1 SGHRS, CDR2 YFSETQ. J gave up 3 bases and V 0 bases, and 6 bases lay outside the gene matches. The CDR3 reads CASSLGGDYLYNEQFF. The CDR3 DNA reads as TGCGCCAGCAGCTTGGGGGGGGACTACCTCTACAATGAGCAGTTCTTC. Drawing the rest from reference TRBV5-1 and TRBJ2-1, the complete variable domain is KAGVTQTPRYLIKTRGQQVTLSCSPISGHRSVSWYQQTPGQGLQFLFEYFSETQRNKGNFPGRFSGRQFSNSRSEMNVSTLELGDSALYLCASSLGGDYLYNEQFFGPGTRLTVL.

The chain is built from TRBV7-8 and TRBJ2-1; the D is unclear. Germline V gives CDR1 SGHVS, CDR2 FQNEAQ. CDR3 length: 15 residues. V was trimmed by 6 bases and J by 3 bases, leaving 15 bases between them. CDR3 sequence reads: CASSSPMTNYNEQFF. The CDR3 nucleotides read TGTGCCAGCAGTTCCCCTATGACAAACTACAATGAGCAGTTCTTC. Full variable domain (remainder filled in from reference TRBV7-8 and TRBJ2-1): GAGVSQSPRYKVAKRGQDVALRCDPISGHVSLFWYQQALGQGPEFLTYFQNEAQLDKSGLPSDRFFAERPEGSVSTLKIQRTQQEDSAVYLCASSSPMTNYNEQFFGPGTRLTVL.

CDR3 in DNA: TGCGCCAGCAGCCCCCCTGGGGGGGCGGGGGGTGAGCAGTTCTTC. Translation: CASSPPGGAGGEQFF. V gene TRBV5-1 combines with J gene TRBJ2-1; TRBD2 agrees at 8 bases. CDR3 length: 15 residues. J gave up 9 bases and V 4 bases, and 12 bases lay outside the gene matches. CDR1 and CDR2 from the germline V gene are SGHRS and YFSETQ. The full variable domain, rest sourced from reference TRBV5-1 and TRBJ2-1, is KAGVTQTPRYLIKTRGQQVTLSCSPISGHRSVSWYQQTPGQGLQFLFEYFSETQRNKGNFPGRFSGRQFSNSRSEMNVSTLELGDSALYLCASSPPGGAGGEQFFGPGTRLTVL.

This clone was detected only once. V usage is TRBV5-1 and J usage is TRBJ2-5, with 8 bases matching TRBD2. Per the germline V gene, CDR1 is SGHRS and CDR2 is YFSETQ. V was clipped by 4 bases and J by 2 bases; unmatched bases: 4. The CDR3 runs 14 residues. The CDR3 nucleotides read TGCGCCAGCAGCCAGACTAGCGCTCAAGAGACCCAGTACTTC. It translates to CASSQTSAQETQYF.

The chain recombines TRBV9 with TRBJ1-2; maybe TRBD1 (6 bases). Trimming took off 4 bases at V and 5 bases at J, with 18 bases between the two ends. CDR1 and CDR2 (germline): SGDLS, YYNGEE. The CDR3 has 15 residues. CDR3 loop: CASSPNRGGGYGYTF. CDR3 nucleotides: TGTGCCAGCAGCCCAAACCGGGGGGGCGGGTATGGCTACACCTTC.

V and J are TRBV20-1 and TRBJ2-1; D is uncertain. The germline CDR1 and CDR2 sequences are DFQATT and SNEGSKA (reference sequence). The V and J ends lost 3 bases and 0 bases respectively, with 6 bases between them. The CDR3 spans 13 residues. The DNA for the CDR3 is TGCAGTGCTAGTCCGAGCTCCTACAATGAGCAGTTCTTC. Residues: CSASPSSYNEQFF.

This clone was recorded only once. This rearrangement joins TRBV10-2 to TRBJ1-1, with D perhaps matching TRBD1 (5 bases). The CDR3 loop spans 15 amino acids. In germline, CDR1 is WSHSY, CDR2 SAAADI. V was trimmed by 6 bases and J by 4 bases, leaving 18 bases between them. The chain's CDR3 is CASSSGLGRATEAFF. As DNA, the CDR3 is TGCGCCAGCAGCTCGGGACTCGGACGGGCCACTGAAGCTTTCTTT.

This chain joins TRBV5-1 and TRBJ1-5, with 9 nucleotides matching TRBD1. There are 13 residues in the CDR3. Germline V gives CDR1 SGHRS, CDR2 YFSETQ. V trimming: 0 bases; J trimming: 10 bases; junction bases outside the gene matches: 2. This CDR3 is CASSLEGQGPQHF. The CDR3 DNA sequence: TGCGCCAGCAGCTTGGAGGGACAGGGACCCCAGCATTTT.

This chain joins TRBV28 and TRBJ2-7; the D gene is possibly TRBD2 (6 bases). Trimming removed 2 bases at V and 7 bases at J, with 15 bases between. This CDR3 contains 14 residues. From germline, CDR1 is MDHEN and CDR2 SYDVKM. The CDR3 spells CASSLLAGTGEQYF. The CDR3 DNA reads TGTGCCAGCAGTTTACTTGCGGGGACGGGAGAGCAGTACTTC.

This clone was observed once. The genes are TRBV28 and TRBJ1-2; possible D gene TRBD1, 6 bases. CDR1 is MDHEN and CDR2 is SYDVKM in the germline V gene. The CDR3 runs to 16 residues. V was cut by 8 bases and J by 2 bases, with 21 bases left in between. The CDR3 loop is CASAVSGQHLNYGYTF. The CDR3 nucleotides are TGTGCCAGCGCGGTAAGTGGACAGCACCTCAACTATGGCTACACCTTC.

The V and J genes are TRBV18 and TRBJ2-3; TRBD2 matches 7 bases. The V segment lost 6 bases and the J segment 6 bases; nucleotides outside the gene matches: 9. The CDR3 covers 14 residues. Looked up from germline, CDR1 is KGHSH and CDR2 is LQKENI. In nucleotides, the CDR3 is TGTGCCAGCTCGAGATCGGGAGGTGAGGATACGCAGTATTTT. This encodes CASSRSGGEDTQYF.

The V call is TRBV5-1, the J call TRBJ2-6; 7 nucleotides line up with TRBD2. The CDR3 is 18 amino acids. From germline, CDR1 is SGHRS and CDR2 YFSETQ. V gave up 0 bases and J gave up 0 bases; unmatched junction bases: 6. The CDR3, as DNA: TGCGCCAGCAGCTTGGAAGCGGGACTTGCCTCTGGGGCCAACGTCCTGACTTTC. This encodes CASSLEAGLASGANVLTF.